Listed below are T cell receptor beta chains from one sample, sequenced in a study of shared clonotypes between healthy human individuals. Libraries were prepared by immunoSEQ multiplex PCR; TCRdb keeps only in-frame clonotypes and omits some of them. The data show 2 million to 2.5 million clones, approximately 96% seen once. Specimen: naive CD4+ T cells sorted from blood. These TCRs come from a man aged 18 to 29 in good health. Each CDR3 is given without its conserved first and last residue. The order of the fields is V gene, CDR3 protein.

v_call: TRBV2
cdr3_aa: ASSEEGLGQY

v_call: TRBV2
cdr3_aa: ASSDPGLAGGIHEQF

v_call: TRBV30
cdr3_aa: AWNNRSPDEQY

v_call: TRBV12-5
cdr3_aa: ASGLSSGEAEAF

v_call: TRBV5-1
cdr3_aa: ASSALGDTQY

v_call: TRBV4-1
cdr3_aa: ASSQEWTGGRPGELF

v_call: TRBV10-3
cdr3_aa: AISFEWGNSPLH

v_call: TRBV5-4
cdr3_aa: ASGQGGEDYGYT

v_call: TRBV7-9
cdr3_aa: ASSLGGVRNTEAF

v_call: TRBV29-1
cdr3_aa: SVEDPRDPYEQY

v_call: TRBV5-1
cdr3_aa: ASSFADRDFEAF

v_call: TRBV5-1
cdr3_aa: ASSLGRDTTYEQY

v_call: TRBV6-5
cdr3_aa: ASSPRQGGYEQY

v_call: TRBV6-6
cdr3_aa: ASRSDADNSPLH

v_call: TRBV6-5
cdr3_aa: ASSYDSSNSPLH

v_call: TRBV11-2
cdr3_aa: ASSRGPSDIQY

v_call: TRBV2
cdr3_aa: ASGLQGREAF

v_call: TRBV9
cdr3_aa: ASSVEGVKFGYT

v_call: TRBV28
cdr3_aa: ASSLDRGIPNYGYT

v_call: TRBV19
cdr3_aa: ASRPGLAGDEQY

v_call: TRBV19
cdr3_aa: ASSPRGGRNEQY

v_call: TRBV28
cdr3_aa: ASSSLAGGLETQY

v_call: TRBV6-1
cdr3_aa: ASTGTGAFHEQY

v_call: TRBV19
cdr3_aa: ASSIGSSGGHEQY

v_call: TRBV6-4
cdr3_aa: ASSLSPGQGGEQY

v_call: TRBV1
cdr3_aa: TSSQYVYLAGAYTDTQY

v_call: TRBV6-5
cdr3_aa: ASSSGPEQY

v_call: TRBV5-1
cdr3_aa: ASSLVVAGDLANEQY

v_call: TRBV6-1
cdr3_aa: ASSAETGTGELF

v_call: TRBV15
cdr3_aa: ATSRDSLIQGRGLTDTQY

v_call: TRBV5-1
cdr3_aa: ASSLAHSRAYEQY

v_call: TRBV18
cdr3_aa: ASSTKGGNTIY

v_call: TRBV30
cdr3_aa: AWSRGVTSGAIGETQY

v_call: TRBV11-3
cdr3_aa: ASSPRGVSDEQY

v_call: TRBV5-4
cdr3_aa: ASSLDGPGGEQY

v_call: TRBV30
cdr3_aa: AWSVYETQY

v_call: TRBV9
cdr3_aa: ASTLPPQGGGYT

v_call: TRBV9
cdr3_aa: ASSVQGSETQY

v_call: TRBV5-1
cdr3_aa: ASSSGPFEQY

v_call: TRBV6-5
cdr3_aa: ASSGDREGSPLH

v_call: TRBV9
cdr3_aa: ASSPSGLPTDTQY

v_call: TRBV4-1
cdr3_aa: ASTLGRSRNAQY

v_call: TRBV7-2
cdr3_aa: ASSLSGEEYEQY

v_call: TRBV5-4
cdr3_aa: ASSFLGQAPPEAF

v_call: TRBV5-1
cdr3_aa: ASSPGQLYEQY

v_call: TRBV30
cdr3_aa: AWSVDRYNSPLH

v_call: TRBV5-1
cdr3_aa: ASSSHWTEVGNEQF

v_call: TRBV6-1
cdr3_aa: AASGDTSVLT

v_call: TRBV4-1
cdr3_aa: ASSQVFSASGGKYNEQF

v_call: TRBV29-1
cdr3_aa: SVSELAGWDQETQY

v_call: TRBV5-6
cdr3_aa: ASSPPGTFTSYEQY

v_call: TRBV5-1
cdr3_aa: ASSLVQGGTEAF

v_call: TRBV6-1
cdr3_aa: ASSEGDGISGNTIY

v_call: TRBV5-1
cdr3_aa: ASSQGQNYGYT

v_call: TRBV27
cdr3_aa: ASSRDREGTEAF

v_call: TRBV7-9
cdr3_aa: ASSSQAGTAYNEQF

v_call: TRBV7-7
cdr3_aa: ASSLLGGQETQY

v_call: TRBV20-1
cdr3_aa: SARDSDGYT

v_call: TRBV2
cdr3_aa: ASSERLADYNEQF

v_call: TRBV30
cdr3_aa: ACGLSSNQPQH